Sequencing of this T cell receptor beta chain was carried out in a study of a mutant IDH1 vaccine in newly diagnosed glioma. A note on this clone: Its antigen is currently unknown.

Here immunoSEQ multiplex PCR was the method, and the copy in TCRdb shows in-frame clones only, minus some. The data show about 94,000 clones, around nine tenths seen once. This CDR3 spans 15 amino acids. Germline CDR1 SGDLS, CDR2 YYNGEE. J gave up 4 bases and V 4 bases, and 6 bases lay outside the gene matches. Sample time point: week 47, end of study. Doses comprised 300 ug of mutant IDH1 20-mer peptide each, plus topical imiquimod. The chain is built from TRBV9 and TRBJ2-3; 10 bases fit TRBD2. The starting material was PBMCs, obtained from a glioma patient whose treatment included an IDH1 peptide vaccine. This clonotype was sampled from a woman between 45 and 60 years old with glioma. CDR3: CASSPRAGGADTQYF. CDR3 DNA: TGTGCCAGCAGCCCCCGAGCGGGAGGGGCAGATACGCAGTATTTT.